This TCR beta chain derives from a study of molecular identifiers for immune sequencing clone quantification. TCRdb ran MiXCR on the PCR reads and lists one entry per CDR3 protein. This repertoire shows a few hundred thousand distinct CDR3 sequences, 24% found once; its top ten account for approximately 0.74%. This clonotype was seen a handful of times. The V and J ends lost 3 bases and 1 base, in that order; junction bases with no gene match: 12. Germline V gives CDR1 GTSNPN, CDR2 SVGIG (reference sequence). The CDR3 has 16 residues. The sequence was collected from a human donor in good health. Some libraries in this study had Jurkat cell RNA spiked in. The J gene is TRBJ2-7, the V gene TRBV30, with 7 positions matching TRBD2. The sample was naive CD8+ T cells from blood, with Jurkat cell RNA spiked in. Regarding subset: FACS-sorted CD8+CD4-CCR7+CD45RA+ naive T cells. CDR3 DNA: TGTGCCTGGAGAGTAATGGGGGAGGGCCGGTCCTACGAGCAGTACTTC. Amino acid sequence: CAWRVMGEGRSYEQYF.